This note documents a single T cell receptor (beta chain) sequence. As yet, its antigen is unknown. This specimen comes from a study of cytomegalovirus exposure and HLA in healthy donors. Across the whole study: Out of roughly 170 million T cells, an earlier analysis found over 100 million unique TCR beta sequences in total.

Study outcomes and limitations: Sequencing artifact likely explains a cluster of highly shared sequence variants. Sequencing depth across donors, presence/absence analyses assumed, was roughly uniform.

The CDR3 extends over 16 amino acids. Trimming removed 3 bases from V and 1 base from J, with 16 bases in between. Germline-derived CDR1 and CDR2 are MDHEN and SYDVKM. 60 Vbeta and 13 Jbeta primers were used in PCR. Sequenced by immunoSEQ multiplex PCR; TCRdb stores in-frame clones only, minus some. This sample has under 120,000 clones, with around 80% found just once. This TCR came from a woman in her thirties or forties in good health and CMV-seronegative. V usage is TRBV28 and J usage is TRBJ2-7, with D tentatively TRBD2 (5 bases). Sequenced input: PBMCs. The CDR3 region is CASSFSATGTSYEQYF. CDR3 sequence (DNA): TGTGCCAGCAGTTTTAGCGCAACGGGAACGTCCTACGAGCAGTACTTC.